This T cell receptor beta chain was sequenced for a study of beta chain features in type 1 diabetes. The sequenced template was cDNA made from the entire isolated RNA. The average read count of naive, central memory and regulatory T cell samples was about 3.3 million. Clones were read by immunoSEQ multiplex PCR, and TCRdb kept only the in-frame ones, dropping some. The table shows 500,000 to 650,000 clones, with about an eighth occurring only once. This CDR3 has 15 residues. Germline V gene lookup returns CDR1 LGHNA and CDR2 YSLEER. Trimming stripped 1 base from V and 4 bases from J, with 14 bases between. Study-wide points: All four CD4+ subsets from Type 1 diabetes patients carried moderately but significantly shorter TCRB CDR3s.

CD45RO/CCR7/CD25/CD127/CD95/CD27 sorting isolated CD4+ naive, central memory, regulatory and stem cell-like memory cells. About this clone itself: What it recognizes is unknown.

Sequencing was carried out using naive CD4+ T cells from blood. The V and J genes are TRBV4-3 and TRBJ2-7, with unresolved D. This receptor was obtained from a man aged 25-45 years with type 1 diabetes. In nucleotides, the CDR3 is TGCGCCAGCAGCCAAGGGGTTGGGCCCCATTACGAGCAGTACTTC. It encodes CASSQGVGPHYEQYF.